The entry below gives a single TCR beta chain sequence along with its context. The data belong to a study of blood T cell repertoires in COVID-19. Study-level information: There were acute and convalescent COVID-19 samples, and they came from the United States, Italy and Spain.

Per the original methods: From reference gene primer amplification, estimates of nucleated cell counts were derived. Generated by immunoSEQ multiplex PCR, the TCRdb table keeps only in-frame clones and is missing some. D and trimming come from the DNA, and the V and J calls and clone size come from that table. The sample has 130,000 to 150,000 clones; just under 85% are singletons. Germline CDR1 GTSNPN, CDR2 SVGIG (reference sequence). CDR3 length: 15 amino acids. V is TRBV30 and J is TRBJ2-3; TRBD2 aligns across 11 bases. The specimen sequenced was peripheral blood. The sequence came from a woman between 40 and 50 years old with active or convalescent COVID-19. The CDR3 reads CGSSGGTTSTDTQYF. The CDR3 DNA is TGTGGGTCTAGCGGGGGGACAACTAGCACAGATACGCAGTATTTT.